The clone carrying this T cell receptor beta chain appeared many times. Its antigen is not known. RNA transcripts gave rise to amplified TCR beta CDR3 regions. The TCR CDR3 first-round RT-PCR relied on the HTBI primer set. TCRdb redid the calling of the multiplex PCR reads with MiXCR, one entry per CDR3 protein. The sample shows about 290,000 distinct CDR3 sequences, around 15% of them seen only once. The data were obtained in a study of T cells in Graves' hyperthyroidism and ophthalmopathy. Notes on the study in general: From stable hyperthyroidism, ophthalmopathy was separated by a 13 V-J model.

PBMCs were sourced from more than 9 ml fresh peripheral blood. The germline V and J ends were trimmed by 5 bases and 5 bases, with 17 bases remaining between them. The CDR3 is 15 residues long. Germline V lookup: CDR1 MNHEY, CDR2 SMNVEV (reference sequence). The receptor's source is a woman aged 35 to 49 with Graves' hyperthyroidism. The sample comprised blood. J is TRBJ2-3 and V is TRBV27; perhaps TRBD2 as D (5 bases). As DNA, the CDR3 is TGTGCCAGCAGTCCCCTACTAGATGGGGAAGATACGCAGTATTTT. As protein: CASSPLLDGEDTQYF.